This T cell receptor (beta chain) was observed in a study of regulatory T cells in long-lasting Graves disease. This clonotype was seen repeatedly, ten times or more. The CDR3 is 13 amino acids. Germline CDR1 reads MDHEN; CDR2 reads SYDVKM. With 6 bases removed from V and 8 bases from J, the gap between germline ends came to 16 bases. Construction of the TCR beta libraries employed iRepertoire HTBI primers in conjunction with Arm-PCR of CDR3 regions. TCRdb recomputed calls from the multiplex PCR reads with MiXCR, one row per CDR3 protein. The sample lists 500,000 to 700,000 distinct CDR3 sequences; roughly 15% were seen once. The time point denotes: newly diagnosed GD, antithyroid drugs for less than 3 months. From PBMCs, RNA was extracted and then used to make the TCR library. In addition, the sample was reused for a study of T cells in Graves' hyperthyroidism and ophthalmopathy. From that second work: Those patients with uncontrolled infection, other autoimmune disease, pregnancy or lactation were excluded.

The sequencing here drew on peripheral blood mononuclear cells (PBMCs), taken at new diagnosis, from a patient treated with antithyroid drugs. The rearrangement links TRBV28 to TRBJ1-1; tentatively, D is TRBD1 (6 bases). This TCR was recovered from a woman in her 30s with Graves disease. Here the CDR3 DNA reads TGTGCCAGCAGGGAGGGGGTCAATCGAGAAGCTTTCTTT. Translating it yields CASREGVNREAFF.